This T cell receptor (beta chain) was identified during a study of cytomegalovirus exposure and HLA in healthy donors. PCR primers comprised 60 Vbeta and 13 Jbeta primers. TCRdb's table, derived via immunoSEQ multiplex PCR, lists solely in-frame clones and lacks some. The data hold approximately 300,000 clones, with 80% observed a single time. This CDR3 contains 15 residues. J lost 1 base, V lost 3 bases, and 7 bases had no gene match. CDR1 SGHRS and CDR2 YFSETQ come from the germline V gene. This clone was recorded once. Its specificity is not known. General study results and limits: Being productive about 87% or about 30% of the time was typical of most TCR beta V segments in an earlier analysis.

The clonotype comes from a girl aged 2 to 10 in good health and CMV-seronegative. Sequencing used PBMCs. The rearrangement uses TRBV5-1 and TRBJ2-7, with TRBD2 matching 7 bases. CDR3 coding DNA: TGCGCCAGCAGCTCGGGAAAAGCGGGATCCTACGAGCAGTACTTC. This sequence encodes CASSSGKAGSYEQYF.